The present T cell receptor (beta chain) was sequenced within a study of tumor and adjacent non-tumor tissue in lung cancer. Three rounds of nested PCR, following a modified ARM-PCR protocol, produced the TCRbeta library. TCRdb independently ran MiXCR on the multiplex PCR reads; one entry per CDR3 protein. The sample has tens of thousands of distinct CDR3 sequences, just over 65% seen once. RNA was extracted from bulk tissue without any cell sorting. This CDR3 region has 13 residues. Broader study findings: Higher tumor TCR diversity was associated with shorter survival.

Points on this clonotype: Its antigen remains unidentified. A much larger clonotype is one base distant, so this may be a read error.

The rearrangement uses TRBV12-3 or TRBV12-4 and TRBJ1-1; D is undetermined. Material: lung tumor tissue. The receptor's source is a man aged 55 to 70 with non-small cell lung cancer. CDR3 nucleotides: TGTGCCAGCAGCACACAGCGAAACACTGAGGCTCTCTTT. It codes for CASSTQRNTEALF.